This entry describes one T cell receptor (beta chain). This clone was seen once. What this receptor recognizes is not known. No base-level quality is on record; no much larger clone is a single base apart. The record originates from a study of beta chain features in type 1 diabetes (dated by TCRdb to 2016 to 2019). In the study overall: Patients and healthy donors did not differ in mean age, gender distribution, total cell number or subset yield. A total of roughly 98,000,000 sorted cells were examined across all samples, and a strong correlation was observed between cell number per subset and RNA yield. The study compared the TCRB repertoires of sorted circulating CD4+ T cell subsets in recently diagnosed type 1 diabetes patients with those in matched healthy donors. Regulatory and stem cell-like memory subsets were obtained from only 8 patients and roughly eight healthy donors, while naive and central memory subsets were obtained from all 30 or so donors. Points the paper makes about the study in general: Shorter templates might have been favored by PCR, but patient and control samples were amplified and corrected together, so both groups would have been affected equally by any skew. Naive, central memory and regulatory TCRB repertoires appeared to be more alike among patients than among healthy donors. Because cDNA was sequenced instead of genomic DNA, highly expressing activated cells could be over-represented, though the groups showed no difference in activation or CD3 levels. Patients with type 1 diabetes made fewer insertions and deleted more nucleotides at VDJ recombination sites, implying thymic rearrangement abnormalities. Because the HLA sub-analyses included only small numbers of individuals, any influence of HLA type on TCRB rearrangement was left unresolved. Type 1 diabetes patients showed a moderate but significant shortening of TCRB CDR3 length in all four CD4+ subsets.

Each donor gave one peripheral blood draw, averaging roughly 120 mL, which was collected into heparinised tubes. A BD FACSAria II was used to sort naive, central memory, regulatory and stem cell-like memory CD4+ T cells with a panel that included CD45RO, CCR7, CD25, CD127, CD95 and CD27. All sorted populations exceeded 95% purity. PBMCs were isolated right away by Lymphoprep density gradient centrifugation and were stained directly, without culture. So that batch effects would be minimized, each experiment stained and sorted samples in pairs, pairing one healthy donor with one patient. The entire isolated RNA was reverse transcribed using the High Capacity cDNA Reverse Transcription Kit, and thus expressed TCRB transcripts were sequenced. Deep immunoSEQ sequencing was performed on naive, central memory and regulatory T cell samples, with an average of about 4 million total reads per sample. Sorted cells were lysed in RLT buffer, and RNA was extracted using DNase-treated RNeasy Micro or Mini kits according to cell number. To prevent cross-contamination, each cell subset was processed individually, whereas patient and healthy donor samples were processed jointly. The immunoSEQ multiplex PCR was used to amplify TCRB sequences from cDNA, generating 87-bp fragments that spanned the CDR3 region. The amplicons were sequenced using the Illumina HiSeq platform. The authors' analysis ran thus. Synthetic template baselines were used to correct PCR bias computationally, reads within Hamming distance 2 were collapsed together, and singletons that could not be merged were discarded. Reads were aligned against IMGT so that V, D and J genes, CDR3 length and insertions or deletions at six rearrangement sites could be assigned. Within each subset, clonotype counts were normalized to sorted cell number, after which true diversity and Gini coefficients were computed with the tcR R package. Repertoire sharing was quantified using the overlap coefficient calculated on TCRB nucleotide sequences. TCRdb carries this immuneACCESS record with in-frame sequences only. Its versions omit some clonotypes, under half of them owing to an unresolved V gene in the studies checked, with the rest unexplained. The D gene and trimming were derived from the DNA, and the V and J assignments and clone size from that table. The sample table shows tens of thousands of clones, and roughly 68% are seen once. The ten largest clones capture more than 2% of the sample.

This clonotype originated in a woman aged 18-29 years with type 1 diabetes. Sequencing was performed on Tregs from blood. Explained via the paper, the cell subset or site label denotes: regulatory CD4+ T cells.

The sequenced DNA: TGTGCCAGCAGCAAAGGACAGGGTGGGGCTTTCTTT. Its coded protein is CASSKGQGGAFF. The chain was built from TRBV21-1 and TRBJ1-1; TRBD1 reflects the table's D call only, with no check against the DNA. TRBV21-1 is listed as a pseudogene. The CDR3, from cysteine to phenylalanine, totals 12 residues. Only the CDR3 DNA stays, 36 bases, in frame from base 1.